This entry lists 14 T cell receptor beta chains sequenced from one sample in a study of graft-versus-host responses after intestinal transplantation. These TCRs are of unknown antigen specificity. Sequenced by immunoSEQ multiplex PCR; TCRdb stores in-frame clones only, minus some. The sample carries approximately 86,000 clones, about nine tenths recorded once. The sequenced sample was unstimulated CD4+ T cells sorted from spleen or lymph node cells, obtained before intestinal transplant. Every receptor here comes from a human donor who received an intestinal transplant.

This clone was seen a few times. The rearrangement uses TRBV2 and TRBJ1-5; a weak D match, TRBD1 (6 bases). The V gene lost 6 bases and the J gene lost 3 bases, with 12 bases spanning the gap. From germline, CDR1 is SNHLY and CDR2 FYNNEI. The CDR3 has 14 amino acids. CDR3 sequence reads: CASRGGQNNQPQHF. The CDR3 DNA is TGTGCCAGCAGGGGGGGGCAGAACAATCAGCCCCAGCATTTT.

V is TRBV19 and J is TRBJ2-7; TRBD1 matches 8 bases. CDR1 LNHDA and CDR2 SQIVND come from the germline V gene (reference sequence). This CDR3 spans 14 amino acids. The V gene end was trimmed by 4 bases and the J gene end by 2 bases; junction bases not matched to a gene: 4. In nucleotides, the CDR3 is TGTGCCAGTAGTAGCCAGGGGGCCCCCTACGAGCAGTACTTC. It codes for CASSSQGAPYEQYF.

J is TRBJ2-5 and V is TRBV4-3; 7 bases are a match to TRBD2. The CDR3 has 12 residues. Germline values: CDR1 LGHNA, CDR2 YSLEER. After removal of 4 bases from V and 9 bases from J, the junction contained 5 bases not matched to a gene. The CDR3 region is CASSLPGGAQYF. The CDR3 nucleotides read TGCGCCAGCAGCCTACCGGGGGGTGCCCAGTACTTC.

The rearrangement links TRBV7-2 to TRBJ1-5; TRBD1 is a possible D gene (5 bases). Trimming shortened V by 4 bases and J by 5 bases, and 12 bases separated the two germline ends. This CDR3 has 14 amino acids. Per germline, CDR1 SGHTA and CDR2 FQGNSA. Here the CDR3 reads CASSYQGRDQPQHF. DNA of the CDR3: TGTGCCAGCAGCTATCAGGGCCGGGATCAGCCCCAGCATTTT.

The CDR3 sequence is CASSEGTGATSNQPQHF. DNA of the CDR3: TGTGCCAGCAGTGAAGGGACAGGGGCCACCAGCAATCAGCCCCAGCATTTT. The chain joins TRBV6-1 to TRBJ1-5, with 9 bases matching TRBD1. After removal of 1 base from V and 1 base from J, the junction contained 5 bases not matched to a gene. Germline V gene lookup returns CDR1 MNHNS and CDR2 SASEGT. The CDR3 spans 17 residues.

This sequence joins TRBV18 and TRBJ1-2; 8 positions match TRBD1. Trimming cost V 3 bases and J 4 bases; bases outside gene matches: 7. Germline CDR1 KGHSH, CDR2 LQKENI. The CDR3 extends over 15 amino acids. The CDR3 region is CASSPGQGNSYGYTF. CDR3 sequence (DNA): TGTGCCAGCTCACCTGGACAGGGAAATTCCTATGGCTACACCTTC.

The chain uses TRBV29-1 and TRBJ1-1, with 10 bases lining up with TRBD1. Germline lookup yields CDR1 SQVTM and CDR2 ANQGSEA. This CDR3 comprises 12 residues. The V segment lost 7 bases and the J segment 4 bases; nucleotides outside the gene matches: 3. The CDR3 reads CSARQGATEAFF. CDR3 coding DNA: TGCAGCGCCCGACAGGGGGCCACTGAAGCTTTCTTT.

V is TRBV7-2 and J is TRBJ2-5; the D gene is possibly TRBD1 (5 bases). The DNA matches TRBJ2-7 better at its end, which makes the J call doubtful. From germline, CDR1 is SGHTA and CDR2 FQGNSA. The CDR3 sequence is 17 residues long. CDR3 nucleotide sequence: TGTGCCAGCAGCTTCCACCCCACTCTGGGCAGGGAAAGCGAGCAGTACTTC. This gives the protein CASSFHPTLGRESEQYF.

The chain uses TRBV5-5 and TRBJ1-3, with TRBD1 as a possible D gene (6 bases). The CDR3 runs to 18 residues. Deletions cut 1 base from V and 0 bases from J, with 17 bases between. The germline gives CDR1 SGHKS, CDR2 YYEKEE (reference sequence). The CDR3 nucleotides read TGTGCCAGCAGCTTGAATCTTCGGGACATCAGCTCTGGAAACACCATATATTTT. Encoded protein: CASSLNLRDISSGNTIYF.

In its sample, this clone was seen a few times. The chain has TRBV10-3 and TRBJ2-7, with 7 positions matching TRBD2. V lost 11 bases to trimming and J lost 0 bases; unmatched junction nucleotides: 10. CDR1 and CDR2 (germline): ENHRY, SYGVKD. CDR3 size: 14 residues. The CDR3 DNA follows: TGTGCCCACCGGAGCGGGGCAGGCTCCTACGAGCAGTACTTC. This translates into CAHRSGAGSYEQYF.

This clone was observed a few times. The chain recombines TRBV7-9 with TRBJ2-2; 13 bases align to TRBD2. The CDR3 totals 17 residues. With 4 bases clipped from V and 5 bases from J, the junction kept 7 bases outside the gene matches. The germline gives CDR1 SEHNR, CDR2 FQNEAQ (reference sequence). The CDR3: CASSSTSGGARTGELFF. DNA for the CDR3: TGTGCCAGCAGCTCTACTAGCGGGGGGGCGCGAACCGGGGAGCTGTTTTTT.

The V and J genes are TRBV21-1 and TRBJ1-5; the table's D gene call, TRBD1, was not cross checked with the DNA. TRBV21-1 is a listed pseudogene. This CDR3 contains 24 residues. The CDR3 is CASSKGGGFGGVQGDSYSNQPQHF. DNA for the CDR3: TGTGCCAGCAGCAAAGGAGGTGGCTTTGGCGGAGTACAGGGGGACTCATATAGCAATCAGCCCCAGCATTTT.

The chain carries TRBV6-5 and TRBJ2-7, with TRBD1 matching 9 bases. The CDR3 runs 14 residues. V gave up 6 bases and J gave up 2 bases; unmatched junction bases: 5. The V gene's germline CDR1 is MNHEY and CDR2 SVGAGI. The CDR3 loop is CASRRGQGAYEQYF. DNA for the CDR3: TGTGCCAGCAGACGGGGACAGGGAGCCTACGAGCAGTACTTC.

V usage is TRBV19 and J usage is TRBJ2-7; 7 nucleotides line up with TRBD2. The ends lost 6 bases at V and 4 bases at J; junction bases unmatched: 15. CDR3 size: 16 residues. The germline gives CDR1 LNHDA, CDR2 SQIVND (reference sequence). The CDR3 sequence is CASSKGTGTIAYEQYF. As DNA, the CDR3 is TGTGCCAGTAGCAAAGGAACCGGGACTATAGCATACGAGCAGTACTTC.